Each of the 13 T cell receptor beta chains below was sequenced from the same sample in a study of brain T cells in children with intractable seizures. Libraries were prepared by immunoSEQ multiplex PCR; TCRdb keeps only in-frame clonotypes and omits some of them. The repertoire holds 62,000 or so clones, with 95% to 97% as singletons. Source: peripheral blood, taken at surgery. These receptors came from a boy less than two years old with focal cortical dysplasia and intractable seizures.

This clone was counted between two and nine times. The chain employs TRBV6-2 or TRBV6-3 and TRBJ2-3, with TRBD1 matching 9 bases. CDR3 size: 15 residues. Germline values: CDR1 MNHEY, CDR2 SVGEGT. The J segment lost 3 bases and the V segment lost 1 base, leaving 2 bases of the junction unmatched. This CDR3 reads CASSYLGTGTDTQYF. The CDR3 DNA is TGTGCCAGCAGTTACTTGGGGACAGGGACAGATACGCAGTATTTT.

The rearrangement uses TRBV9 and TRBJ1-5, with D maybe TRBD1 (5 bases). V lost 4 bases, J lost 1 base, and 18 bases lay in between. The CDR3 is made up of 17 amino acids. Per the germline V gene, CDR1 is SGDLS and CDR2 is YYNGEE. The CDR3 region has the DNA TGTGCCAGCAGCAAGGGACCGAACTTTAGGAGCAATCAGCCCCAGCATTTT. Its protein is CASSKGPNFRSNQPQHF.

This chain links TRBV10-3 with TRBJ2-1; 12 positions match TRBD2. Germline lookup yields CDR1 ENHRY and CDR2 SYGVKD. The V gene end was trimmed by 4 bases and the J gene end by 5 bases; junction bases not matched to a gene: 0. The CDR3 has 14 amino acids. The CDR3 loop reads CAISGLAGDNEQFF. Here the CDR3 DNA reads TGTGCCATCAGTGGACTAGCGGGAGACAATGAGCAGTTCTTC.

This clone was seen more than once but under ten times. This rearrangement joins TRBV10-1 to TRBJ1-2; 8 bases fit TRBD1. The CDR3 loop spans 11 amino acids. Per the germline V gene, CDR1 is WNHNN and CDR2 is SYGVQD (reference sequence). V shed 7 bases, J shed 7 bases, and the junction held 2 bases outside the gene matches. DNA of the CDR3: TGCGCCAGCACCGACAGGGGTGGCTACACCTTC. Protein sequence: CASTDRGGYTF.

This rearrangement joins TRBV10-1 to TRBJ1-4; D might be TRBD1 (5 bases). Germline V gives CDR1 WNHNN, CDR2 SYGVQD (reference sequence). This CDR3 region has 13 residues. V was clipped by 0 bases and J by 8 bases, with 7 bases between them. In nucleotides, the CDR3 is TGCGCCAGCAGTGAGTCGGGACGGGAAAAACTGTTTTTT. Its translation: CASSESGREKLFF.

This chain links TRBV3-1 (or the pseudogene TRBV3-2) with TRBJ2-3; possible D gene TRBD2, 6 bases. The CDR3 loop spans 13 amino acids. Germline V gene sequence: CDR1 LGHDT, CDR2 YNNKEL (reference sequence). V was pared by 4 bases and J by 7 bases, with 12 bases between. The CDR3 nucleotides are TGTGCCAGCAGCCGACTAGGAGTGAATACGCAGTATTTT. This codes for CASSRLGVNTQYF.

J is TRBJ2-5 and V is TRBV5-1, with a possible D match to TRBD2 (5 bases). The germline CDR1 and CDR2 sequences are SGHRS and YFSETQ. This CDR3 has 11 amino acids. V lost 4 bases to trimming and J lost 5 bases, with 6 bases between them. The CDR3 reads CASSPGETQYF. The CDR3 region has the DNA TGCGCCAGCAGCCCGGGGGAGACCCAGTACTTC. Complete variable domain (other parts from reference TRBV5-1 and TRBJ2-5): KAGVTQTPRYLIKTRGQQVTLSCSPISGHRSVSWYQQTPGQGLQFLFEYFSETQRNKGNFPGRFSGRQFSNSRSEMNVSTLELGDSALYLCASSPGETQYFGPGTRLLVL.

The V call is TRBV4-1, the J call TRBJ1-1; TRBD1 is a possible D gene (6 bases). The V end was cut by 2 bases, the J end by 1 base, with 8 bases between. In germline, CDR1 is MGHRA, CDR2 YSYEKL. The CDR3 consists of 14 residues. The CDR3 region has the DNA TGCGCCAGCAGCCAACCGGGACAGAACACTGAAGCTTTCTTT. Protein: CASSQPGQNTEAFF.

The rearrangement uses TRBV4-1 and TRBJ2-1; unclear D gene. The CDR3 covers 14 residues. CDR1 MGHRA and CDR2 YSYEKL come from the germline V gene. V was trimmed by 0 bases and J by 0 bases, leaving 3 bases between them. DNA for the CDR3: TGCGCCAGCAGCCAAGACAGCTCCTACAATGAGCAGTTCTTC. It is translated as CASSQDSSYNEQFF.

The J gene is TRBJ2-2, the V gene TRBV2, with 7 bases matching TRBD1. CDR3 size: 17 residues. J gave up 5 bases and V 3 bases, and 12 bases lay outside the gene matches. The germline gives CDR1 SNHLY, CDR2 FYNNEI. The CDR3 reads CASSDVTGDVRTGELFF. CDR3 coding DNA: TGTGCCAGCAGTGATGTAACAGGGGATGTGCGTACCGGGGAGCTGTTTTTT.

This chain links TRBV28 with TRBJ2-3; a weak D match, TRBD1 (6 bases). The germline gives CDR1 MDHEN, CDR2 SYDVKM. This CDR3 has 15 residues. V gave up 5 bases and J gave up 6 bases, with 18 bases separating them. This chain's CDR3 is CASSPQALRGDTQYF. CDR3 bases: TGTGCCAGCAGTCCCCAGGCTCTTAGGGGGGATACGCAGTATTTT.

V is TRBV2 and J is TRBJ2-3; D ambiguous. Germline V gene lookup returns CDR1 SNHLY and CDR2 FYNNEI. The length of the CDR3 is 12 residues. Trimming removed 7 bases at V and 6 bases at J, with 11 bases between. The CDR3 loop is CASKTEVDTQYF. The CDR3 DNA reads TGTGCCAGCAAAACAGAGGTGGATACGCAGTATTTT.

This clone was found once. The rearrangement uses TRBV5-4 and TRBJ1-2; D gene ambiguous. Germline assignment: CDR1 SGHNT and CDR2 YYREEE (reference sequence). V lost 3 bases to trimming and J lost 4 bases, with 19 bases between them. This CDR3 is 16 amino acids long. The CDR3 DNA is TGTGCCAGCAGCTGGCGCCCCAGGTGGAGGTCCTATGGCTACACCTTC. It codes for CASSWRPRWRSYGYTF.